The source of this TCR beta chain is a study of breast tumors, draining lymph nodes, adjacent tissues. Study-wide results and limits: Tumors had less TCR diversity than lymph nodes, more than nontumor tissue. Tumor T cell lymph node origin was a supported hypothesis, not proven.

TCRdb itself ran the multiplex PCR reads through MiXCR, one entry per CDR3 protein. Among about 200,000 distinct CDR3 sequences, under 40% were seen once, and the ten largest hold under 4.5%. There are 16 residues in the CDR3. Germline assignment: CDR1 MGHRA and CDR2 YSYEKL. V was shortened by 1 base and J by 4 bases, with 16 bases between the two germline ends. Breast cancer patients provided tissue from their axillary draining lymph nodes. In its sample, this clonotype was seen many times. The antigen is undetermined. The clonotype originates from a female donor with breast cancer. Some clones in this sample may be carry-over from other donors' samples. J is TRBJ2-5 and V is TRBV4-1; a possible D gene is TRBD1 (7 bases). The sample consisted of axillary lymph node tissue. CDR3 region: CASSQVGRGVAETQYF. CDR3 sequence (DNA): TGCGCCAGCAGCCAAGTAGGCAGGGGGGTAGCAGAGACCCAGTACTTC.